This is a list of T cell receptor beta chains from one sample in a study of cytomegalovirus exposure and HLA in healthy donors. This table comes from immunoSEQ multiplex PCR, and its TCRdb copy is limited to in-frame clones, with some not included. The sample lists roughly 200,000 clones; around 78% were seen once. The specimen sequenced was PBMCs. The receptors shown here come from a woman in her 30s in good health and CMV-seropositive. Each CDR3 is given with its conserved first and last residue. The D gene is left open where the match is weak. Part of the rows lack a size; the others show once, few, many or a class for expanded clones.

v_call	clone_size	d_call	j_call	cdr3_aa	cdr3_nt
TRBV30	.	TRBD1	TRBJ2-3	CAWDRGRTDTQYF	TGTGCCTGGGACAGGGGGCGAACAGATACGCAGTATTTT
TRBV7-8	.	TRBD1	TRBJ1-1	CASSSRQGRLNTEAFF	TGTGCCAGCAGCTCTAGACAGGGGAGACTGAACACTGAAGCTTTCTTT
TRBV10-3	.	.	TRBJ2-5	CAISTEFQETQYF	TGTGCCATCAGCACAGAGTTCCAAGAGACCCAGTACTTC
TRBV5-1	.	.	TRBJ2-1	CASSLAFATSGNEQFF	TGCGCCAGCAGCTTGGCCTTTGCTACTTCGGGCAATGAGCAGTTCTTC
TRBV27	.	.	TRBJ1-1	CASSLIKGLPEAFF	TGTGCCAGCAGTTTAATTAAGGGACTCCCTGAAGCTTTCTTT
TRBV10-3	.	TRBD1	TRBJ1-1	CAISNPLRRDRFTLAEAFF	TGTGCCATCAGTAACCCTCTTCGCCGGGACAGGTTTACCCTGGCTGAAGCTTTCTTT
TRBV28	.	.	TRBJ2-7	CASSFSEGDEQYF	TGTGCCAGCAGTTTCTCTGAGGGCGACGAGCAGTACTTC
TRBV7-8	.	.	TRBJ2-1	CASRPTGALNEQFF	TGTGCCAGCAGACCGACGGGAGCCCTCAATGAGCAGTTCTTC
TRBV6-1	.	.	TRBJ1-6	CASSEGYRNSPLHF	TGTGCCAGCAGTGAAGGGTACAGAAATTCACCCCTCCACTTT
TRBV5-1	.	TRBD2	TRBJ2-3	CASSPGLAGGPDTQYF	TGCGCCAGCAGCCCTGGACTAGCGGGGGGTCCAGATACGCAGTATTTT
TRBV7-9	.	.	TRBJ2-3	CASSNLGGSGTDTQYF	TGTGCCAGCAGCAATTTAGGAGGGAGCGGCACAGATACGCAGTATTTT
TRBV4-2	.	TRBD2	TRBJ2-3	CASSPRPAGGGGTDTQYF	TGTGCCAGCAGCCCTCGCCCAGCGGGGGGCGGGGGCACAGATACGCAGTATTTT
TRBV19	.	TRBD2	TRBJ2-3	CASSVLAGGVDTQYF	TGTGCCAGTAGTGTACTAGCGGGGGGCGTGGATACGCAGTATTTT
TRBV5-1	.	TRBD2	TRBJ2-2	CASSPLAGGDTGELFF	TGCGCCAGCAGCCCGCTAGCGGGAGGGGACACCGGGGAGCTGTTTTTT
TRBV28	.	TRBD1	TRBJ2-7	CASSLLPWTGGYEQYF	TGTGCCAGCAGTTTACTCCCCTGGACAGGGGGCTACGAGCAGTACTTC
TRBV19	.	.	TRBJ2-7	CASSRGWTAEQYF	TGTGCCAGTAGTAGAGGTTGGACAGCCGAGCAGTACTTC
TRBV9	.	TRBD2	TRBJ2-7	CASSVGPSGRIYEQYF	TGTGCCAGCAGCGTTGGCCCTAGCGGGAGAATCTACGAGCAGTACTTC
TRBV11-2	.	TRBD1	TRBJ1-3	CASSFRDSAQGNTIYF	TGTGCCAGCAGCTTCCGGGACAGCGCTCAGGGAAACACCATATATTTT
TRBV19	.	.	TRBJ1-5	CASSRARETLNSNQPQHF	TGTGCCAGTAGTAGAGCCCGGGAGACCCTAAATAGCAATCAGCCCCAGCATTTT
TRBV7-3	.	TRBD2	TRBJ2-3	CASSSGGLAGGEDTQYF	TGTGCCAGCAGCTCAGGAGGACTAGCGGGAGGTGAGGATACGCAGTATTTT
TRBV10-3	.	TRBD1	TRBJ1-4	CAIRPRDRGGEKLFF	TGTGCCATCAGGCCAAGGGACAGGGGAGGCGAAAAACTGTTTTTT
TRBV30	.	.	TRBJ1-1	CAWNGERDISMNTEAFF	TGTGCCTGGAACGGTGAAAGGGACATTTCCATGAACACTGAAGCTTTCTTT
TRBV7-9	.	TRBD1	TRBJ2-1	CASRTGGAYNEQFF	TGTGCCAGCAGAACAGGGGGCGCTTACAATGAGCAGTTCTTC
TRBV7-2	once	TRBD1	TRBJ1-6	CASNDRDWTPLHF	TGTGCCAGCAACGACAGGGATTGGACACCCCTCCACTTT
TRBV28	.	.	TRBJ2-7	CASSSITGNYEQYF	TGTGCCAGCAGTTCCATCACAGGGAACTACGAGCAGTACTTC
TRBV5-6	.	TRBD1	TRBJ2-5	CASSFPGTGESETQYF	TGTGCCAGCAGCTTCCCCGGGACAGGGGAATCAGAGACCCAGTACTTC
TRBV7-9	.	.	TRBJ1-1	CASAPKDGGSLFMTEAFF	TGTGCCAGCGCACCTAAGGACGGAGGATCCCTTTTCATGACTGAAGCTTTCTTT
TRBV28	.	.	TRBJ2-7	CASSNSREQYF	TGTGCCAGCAGTAACTCCCGGGAGCAGTACTTC
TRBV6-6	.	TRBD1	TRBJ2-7	CASSPSGQGSYEQYF	TGTGCCAGCAGCCCTTCGGGACAGGGCTCCTACGAGCAGTACTTC
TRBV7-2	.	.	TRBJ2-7	CASSLVRGGEQYF	TGTGCCAGCAGCTTAGTGCGGGGTGGTGAGCAGTACTTC
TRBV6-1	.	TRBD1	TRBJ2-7	CASSEGDSGEQYF	TGTGCCAGCAGTGAGGGGGACAGTGGCGAGCAGTACTTC
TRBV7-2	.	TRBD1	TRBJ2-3	CASSPWTGSTDTQYF	TGTGCCAGCAGCCCCTGGACAGGGAGCACAGATACGCAGTATTTT
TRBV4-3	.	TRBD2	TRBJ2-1	CASSPGLADNEQFF	TGCGCCAGCAGCCCGGGACTAGCAGACAATGAGCAGTTCTTC
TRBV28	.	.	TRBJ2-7	CASSLWGELTGQGEQYF	TGTGCCAGCAGTTTATGGGGCGAACTTACAGGGCAGGGCGAGCAGTACTTC
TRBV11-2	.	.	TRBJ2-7	CASSLEGAIGEQYF	TGTGCCAGCAGCTTAGAGGGGGCAATTGGTGAGCAGTACTTC
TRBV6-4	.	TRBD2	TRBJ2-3	CASSGLAGGSTDTQYF	TGTGCCAGCAGTGGCCTTGCGGGGGGCTCGACAGATACGCAGTATTTT
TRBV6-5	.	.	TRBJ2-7	CASSYDRSPGYEQYF	TGTGCCAGCAGTTACGATCGGAGCCCGGGATACGAGCAGTACTTC
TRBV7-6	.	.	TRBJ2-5	CASSLEAGRETQYF	TGTGCCAGCAGCTTAGAGGCGGGGCGGGAGACCCAGTACTTC
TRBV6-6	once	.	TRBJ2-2	CASSAGAGGELFF	TGTGCCAGCAGCGCAGGGGCTGGCGGGGAGCTGTTTTTT
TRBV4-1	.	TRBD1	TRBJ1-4	CASSLTGVEKLFF	TGCGCCAGCAGCCTAACAGGGGTTGAAAAACTGTTTTTT
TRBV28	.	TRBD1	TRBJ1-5	CASHDRGALYSNQPQHF	TGTGCCAGCCACGACAGGGGCGCTCTCTATAGCAATCAGCCCCAGCATTTT
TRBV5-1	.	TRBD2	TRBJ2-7	CASSGTAGVLSSYEQYF	TGCGCCAGCAGCGGCACAGCGGGGGTACTTAGCTCCTACGAGCAGTACTTC
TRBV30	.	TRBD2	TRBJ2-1	CATSAAGAYSYNEQFF	TGTGCCACATCCGCAGCGGGAGCTTACTCCTACAATGAGCAGTTCTTC
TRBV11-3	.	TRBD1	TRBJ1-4	CASSFHGQGTNEKLFF	TGTGCCAGCAGCTTCCACGGACAGGGAACTAATGAAAAACTGTTTTTT
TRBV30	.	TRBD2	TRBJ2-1	CAWSGGGYNEQFF	TGTGCCTGGTCGGGGGGTGGGTACAATGAGCAGTTCTTC